This T cell receptor (beta chain) is from a study of cytomegalovirus exposure and HLA in healthy donors. Study-level information: T cells numbering around 190 million yielded 100 million to 120 million unique TCR beta sequences in an earlier analysis.

Study-level results: Many donors shared some public TCRs, even though most TCR sequences were rare.

Points on this clone: As yet, its antigen is unknown. Relative to the germline gene, one junction end is altered; a read error may explain this.

The CDR3 loop spans 16 amino acids. Germline lookup yields CDR1 SEHNR and CDR2 FQNEAQ (reference sequence). 60 Vbeta and 13 Jbeta primers were used in PCR. Assay used: immunoSEQ multiplex PCR; TCRdb lists only in-frame clones, some missing. This table holds about 210,000 clones, around 76% found once. The TCR comes from a man between 40 and 49 years old in good health and CMV-seropositive. The sample comprised PBMCs. The chain joins TRBV7-9 to TRBJ2-3, with 8 bases that match TRBD2. The CDR3 sequence is CSSSSWTSRFEDTQYF. The CDR3 nucleotides are TGTTCCAGCAGCTCCTGGACTAGCCGGTTTGAGGATACGCAGTATTTT.